Each of the 25 T cell receptor beta chains below was sequenced from the same sample in a study of shared clonotypes between healthy human individuals. Sequenced by immunoSEQ multiplex PCR; TCRdb stores in-frame clones only, minus some. Of around 690,000 clones in the sample, less than 95% were seen once. The sample taken for sequencing was memory CD8+ T cells from PBMCs. Subset specified: CD45RO+ cells pooled with CCR7-negative TemRA cells. These receptors all come from a young man in good health. Some clones in this sample may be carry-over from other donors' samples.

V gene TRBV19 combines with J gene TRBJ2-5, with D possibly called TRBD1 or TRBD2 (5 bases each). The V and J ends lost 6 bases and 3 bases respectively, with 14 bases between them. The CDR3 length is 14 residues. The V gene's germline CDR1 is LNHDA and CDR2 SQIVND (reference sequence). In nucleotides, the CDR3 is TGTGCCAGTAGCGTTTCCCGGGACGAAGAGACCCAGTACTTC. Protein sequence: CASSVSRDEETQYF. The full variable domain, with the rest looked up from reference TRBV19 and TRBJ2-5, is DGGITQSPKYLFRKEGQNVTLSCEQNLNHDAMYWYRQDPGQGLRLIYYSQIVNDFQKGDIAEGYSVSREKKESFPLTVTSAQKNPTAFYLCASSVSRDEETQYFGPGTRLLVL.

V usage is TRBV7-9 and J usage is TRBJ2-7; D ambiguous. CDR1 is SEHNR, CDR2 FQNEAQ, per germline (reference sequence). CDR3 length: 13 residues. Trimming removed 5 bases from V and 3 bases from J, with 11 bases in between. The CDR3 DNA reads TGTGCCAGCAGCCCGAAAGATAACTACGAGCAGTACTTC. Protein: CASSPKDNYEQYF.

V and J are TRBV5-4 and TRBJ2-7, with D unclear. Germline V gene data show CDR1 as SGHNT and CDR2 as YYREEE (reference sequence). Trimming took 4 bases from V and 6 from J, leaving 17 bases between them. The length of the CDR3 is 14 residues. The CDR3 loop reads CASSPRVDRSEQYF. CDR3 in DNA: TGTGCCAGCAGCCCACGGGTTGACCGGTCCGAGCAGTACTTC.

The chain combines TRBV27 with TRBJ1-2, with TRBD1 matching over 8 bases. Trimming at V came to 6 bases and at J to 0 bases, leaving 6 bases not matched to a gene. In germline, CDR1 is MNHEY, CDR2 SMNVEV (reference sequence). The CDR3 has 15 amino acids. The CDR3 DNA reads as TGTGCCAGCAGCTTACAGGGGGAAGCTAACTATGGCTACACCTTC. Translating it yields CASSLQGEANYGYTF.

The chain recombines TRBV28 with TRBJ1-2; tentative D call: TRBD1 (6 bases). Trimming removed 1 base at V and 7 bases at J, with 10 bases between. The CDR3 length is 13 residues. Germline loops: CDR1 MDHEN, CDR2 SYDVKM. In DNA, the CDR3 is TGTGCCAGCAGTTTATCAGGGGCGAGTGGCTACACCTTC. Encoded protein: CASSLSGASGYTF.

The V and J genes are TRBV7-9 and TRBJ1-4, with D possibly being TRBD1 (6 bases). Germline V gives CDR1 SEHNR, CDR2 FQNEAQ (reference sequence). Trimming shortened V by 5 bases and J by 8 bases, and 18 bases separated the two germline ends. This CDR3 comprises 15 residues. The CDR3 nucleotides read TGTGCCAGCAGCGAGAATGATAGGGGGAGGGAAAAACTGTTTTTT. Its translation: CASSENDRGREKLFF. The full variable domain, in which reference TRBV7-9 and TRBJ1-4 provide the parts outside the CDR3, is DTGVSQNPRHKITKRGQNVTFRCDPISEHNRLYWYRQTLGQGPEFLTYFQNEAQLEKSRLLSDRFSAERPKGSFSTLEIQRTEQGDSAMYLCASSENDRGREKLFFGSGTQLSVL.

Here the CDR3 reads CASSFQAESTDTQYF. The DNA for the CDR3 is TGTGCCAGCAGCTTCCAGGCGGAAAGCACAGATACGCAGTATTTT. The chain combines TRBV11-1 with TRBJ2-3; no definite D call. The ends were cut back, 3 bases at V and 0 bases at J, with 10 bases in the middle. CDR3 size: 15 residues. The germline V gene encodes CDR1 SGHAT and CDR2 FQDESV (reference sequence).

This clone showed up just a few times. The rearrangement links TRBV27 to TRBJ1-5; 7 bases are a match to TRBD1. This CDR3 spans 14 amino acids. V lost 5 bases, J lost 5 bases, and 6 bases stayed unmatched. The V gene's germline CDR1 is MNHEY and CDR2 SMNVEV (reference sequence). The CDR3 loop reads CASSLATGDQPQHF. CDR3 in DNA: TGTGCCAGCAGTCTCGCAACAGGGGATCAGCCCCAGCATTTT.

The chain joins TRBV10-3 to TRBJ2-3; possible D gene TRBD1, 6 bases. The CDR3 runs 14 residues. Trimming cost V 4 bases and J 0 bases, with 8 bases left between them. Germline CDR1 is ENHRY and CDR2 is SYGVKD. In nucleotides, the CDR3 is TGTGCCATCAGTGGACAGGAGAGCACAGATACGCAGTATTTT. This sequence encodes CAISGQESTDTQYF.

V usage is TRBV27 and J usage is TRBJ1-3, with 7 positions matching TRBD1. After removal of 2 bases from V and 0 bases from J, the junction contained 4 bases not matched to a gene. CDR3 length: 16 residues. CDR1 is MNHEY and CDR2 is SMNVEV in the germline V gene (reference sequence). The CDR3 nucleotides read TGTGCCAGCAGTTTAGCGTGGACAGGCTCTGGAAACACCATATATTTT. Its translation: CASSLAWTGSGNTIYF.

The V gene is TRBV6-6, the J gene TRBJ2-6; no clear D gene. The germline V and J ends were trimmed by 5 bases and 0 bases, with 8 bases remaining between them. Germline V gives CDR1 MNHNY, CDR2 SVGAGI (reference sequence). The CDR3 is 15 amino acids. The CDR3 here is CASSTTASGANVLTF. The CDR3 bases are TGTGCCAGCAGTACCACAGCCTCTGGGGCCAACGTCCTGACTTTC.

This chain joins TRBV28 and TRBJ2-2; D gene unclear. The V and J ends lost 6 bases and 4 bases respectively, with 12 bases between them. CDR1 and CDR2 (germline): MDHEN, SYDVKM. CDR3 length: 14 amino acids. As DNA, the CDR3 is TGTGCCAGCAGGATCCCGTCGTTCACCGGGGAGCTGTTTTTT. Protein sequence: CASRIPSFTGELFF.

V is TRBV7-8 and J is TRBJ2-2, with D maybe TRBD2 (6 bases). The V end lost 0 bases, the J end lost 2 bases, and 7 bases lay between the germline ends. The CDR3 is made up of 15 amino acids. Germline V lookup: CDR1 SGHVS, CDR2 FQNEAQ. The CDR3 is CASSLAGLNTGELFF. Here the CDR3 DNA reads TGTGCCAGCAGCTTAGCGGGACTTAACACCGGGGAGCTGTTTTTT.

The V gene is TRBV6-5, the J gene TRBJ2-7; D gene ambiguous. The V and J ends lost 2 bases and 4 bases respectively, with 12 bases between them. The CDR3 is 14 residues long. Per the germline V gene, CDR1 is MNHEY and CDR2 is SVGAGI. This CDR3 reads CASSYVYRTYEQYF. CDR3 in DNA: TGTGCCAGCAGTTACGTGTACAGAACATACGAGCAGTACTTC.

This chain connects TRBV28 to TRBJ1-2; D is undetermined. Germline assignment: CDR1 MDHEN and CDR2 SYDVKM. Between the trimmed V and J ends, which lost 3 bases and 4 bases, there was a span of 9 bases. The CDR3 is 13 amino acids. CDR3 sequence reads: CASSLVSRYGYTF. In DNA form, the CDR3 reads TGTGCCAGCAGTTTGGTCAGCCGCTATGGCTACACCTTC.

V usage is TRBV5-6 and J usage is TRBJ2-5, with 10 bases that match TRBD1. Germline lookup yields CDR1 SGHDT and CDR2 YYEEEE. The CDR3 extends over 16 amino acids. J gave up 4 bases and V 3 bases, and 9 bases lay outside the gene matches. The CDR3 spells CASSSATGGFGETQYF. In DNA, the CDR3 is TGTGCCAGCAGCTCCGCGACAGGGGGCTTTGGAGAGACCCAGTACTTC.

V usage is TRBV19 and J usage is TRBJ2-3; D gene ambiguous. The germline V and J ends were trimmed by 3 bases and 3 bases, with 10 bases remaining between them. CDR3 length equals 14 residues. Per the germline V gene, CDR1 is LNHDA and CDR2 is SQIVND (reference sequence). The CDR3 spells CASSIGPGTDTQYF. CDR3 in DNA: TGTGCCAGTAGTATTGGGCCTGGGACAGATACGCAGTATTTT. Supplemented by reference TRBV19 and TRBJ2-3, the full variable domain reads DGGITQSPKYLFRKEGQNVTLSCEQNLNHDAMYWYRQDPGQGLRLIYYSQIVNDFQKGDIAEGYSVSREKKESFPLTVTSAQKNPTAFYLCASSIGPGTDTQYFGPGTRLTVL.

The genes are TRBV9 and TRBJ2-6; D remains ambiguous. The CDR3 totals 16 residues. The V gene's germline CDR1 is SGDLS and CDR2 YYNGEE. Trimming shortened V by 3 bases and J by 4 bases, and 14 bases separated the two germline ends. The DNA for the CDR3 is TGTGCCAGCAGCGACCGCCCGGCGTCGGGGGCCAACGTCCTGACTTTC. Amino acids: CASSDRPASGANVLTF.

This sequence joins TRBV2 and TRBJ2-5; D is unresolved. The CDR3 has 16 residues. With 4 bases removed from V and 5 bases from J, the gap between germline ends came to 20 bases. CDR1 and CDR2 from the germline V gene are SNHLY and FYNNEI. CDR3 nucleotide sequence: TGTGCCAGCAGTGGGAGTACAGCTACCCTAGGGGAGACCCAGTACTTC. It encodes CASSGSTATLGETQYF.

This chain links TRBV11-2 with TRBJ1-4; D is undetermined. Germline assignment: CDR1 SGHAT and CDR2 FQNNGV. V lost 4 bases to trimming and J lost 3 bases, with 12 bases between them. The CDR3 contains 15 residues. The CDR3 loop is CASSSSTHANEKLFF. In DNA form, the CDR3 reads TGTGCCAGCAGCTCCTCGACACACGCTAATGAAAAACTGTTTTTT. Together with reference TRBV11-2 and TRBJ1-4, the CDR3 gives the full variable domain: EAGVAQSPRYKIIEKRQSVAFWCNPISGHATLYWYQQILGQGPKLLIQFQNNGVVDDSQLPKDRFSAERLKGVDSTLKIQPAKLEDSAVYLCASSSSTHANEKLFFGSGTQLSVL.

This chain links TRBV5-6 with TRBJ1-3; no firm D call. V was clipped by 5 bases and J by 7 bases, with 19 bases between them. The CDR3 contains 15 residues. CDR1 is SGHDT and CDR2 is YYEEEE in the germline V gene. The CDR3 protein is CASSKQGVWRNTIYF. CDR3 bases: TGTGCCAGCAGTAAACAAGGAGTCTGGAGGAACACCATATATTTT.

The rearrangement uses TRBV4-3 and TRBJ1-4, with TRBD1 identical over 7 bases. The J segment lost 5 bases and the V segment lost 4 bases, leaving 7 bases of the junction unmatched. Germline loops: CDR1 LGHNA, CDR2 YSLEER. There are 15 residues in the CDR3. The CDR3: CASSPRTGGNEKLFF. In DNA form, the CDR3 reads TGCGCCAGCAGCCCCCGGACAGGCGGGAATGAAAAACTGTTTTTT.

This chain links TRBV28 with TRBJ2-7; 10 nucleotides agree with TRBD2. The CDR3 totals 14 residues. Germline assignment: CDR1 MDHEN and CDR2 SYDVKM. V was pared by 5 bases and J by 5 bases, with 6 bases of the junction left unmatched. CDR3 nucleotides: TGTGCCAGCAGTCCTCGAACTAGCGGGAACGAGCAGTACTTC. This translates into CASSPRTSGNEQYF. Drawing the rest from reference TRBV28 and TRBJ2-7, the complete variable domain is DVKVTQSSRYLVKRTGEKVFLECVQDMDHENMFWYRQDPGLGLRLIYFSYDVKMKEKGDIPEGYSVSREKKERFSLILESASTNQTSMYLCASSPRTSGNEQYFGPGTRLTVT.

CDR3 residues: CASSLVSPYEQYF. The CDR3 DNA sequence: TGTGCCAGCAGTTTAGTAAGCCCCTACGAGCAGTACTTC. The genes are TRBV27 and TRBJ2-7; the D is unclear. The CDR3 totals 13 residues. Per germline, CDR1 MNHEY and CDR2 SMNVEV (reference sequence). Trimming took 2 bases from V and 2 from J, leaving 7 bases between them.

V gene TRBV10-1 combines with J gene TRBJ2-1, with 7 bases fitting TRBD2. Germline loops: CDR1 WNHNN, CDR2 SYGVQD (reference sequence). The CDR3 consists of 15 residues. J lost 7 bases, V lost 3 bases, and 9 bases had no gene match. CDR3 loop: CASSDVGGPENEQFF. The CDR3 nucleotides read TGCGCCAGCAGTGATGTGGGAGGGCCGGAGAATGAGCAGTTCTTC.